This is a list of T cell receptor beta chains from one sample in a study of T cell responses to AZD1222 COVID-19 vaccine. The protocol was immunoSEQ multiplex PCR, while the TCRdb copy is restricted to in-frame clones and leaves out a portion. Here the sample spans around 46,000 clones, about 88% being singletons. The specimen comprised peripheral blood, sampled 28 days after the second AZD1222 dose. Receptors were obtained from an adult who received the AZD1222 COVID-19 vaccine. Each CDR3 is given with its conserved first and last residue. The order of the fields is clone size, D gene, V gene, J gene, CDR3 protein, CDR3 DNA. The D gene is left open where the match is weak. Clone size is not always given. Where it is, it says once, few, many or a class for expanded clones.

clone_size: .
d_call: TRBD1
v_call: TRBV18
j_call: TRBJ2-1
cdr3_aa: CASSPSRTGSNEQFF
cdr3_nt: TGTGCCAGCTCACCTTCCAGGACAGGGAGTAATGAGCAGTTCTTC

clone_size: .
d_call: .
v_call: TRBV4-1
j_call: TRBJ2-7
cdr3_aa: CASSQAAFTYEQYF
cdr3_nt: TGCGCCAGCAGCCAAGCAGCGTTCACCTACGAGCAGTACTTC

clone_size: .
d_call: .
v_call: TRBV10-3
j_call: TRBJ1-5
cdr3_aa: CAISAAGISNQPQHF
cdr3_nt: TGTGCCATCAGTGCTGCAGGGATAAGCAATCAGCCCCAGCATTTT

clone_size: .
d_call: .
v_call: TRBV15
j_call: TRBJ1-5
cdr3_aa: CATSRAGERQPQHF
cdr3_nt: TGTGCCACCAGCAGAGCCGGGGAACGGCAGCCCCAGCATTTT

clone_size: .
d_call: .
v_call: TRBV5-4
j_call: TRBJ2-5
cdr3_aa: CASSLVPSRQETQYF
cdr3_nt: TGTGCCAGCAGCTTGGTACCTAGCCGGCAAGAGACCCAGTACTTC

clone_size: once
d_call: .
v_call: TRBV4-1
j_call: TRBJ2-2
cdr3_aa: CASSQDVSAGNGELFF
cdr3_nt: TGCGCCAGCAGCCAAGATGTTTCCGCAGGGAACGGGGAGCTGTTTTTT

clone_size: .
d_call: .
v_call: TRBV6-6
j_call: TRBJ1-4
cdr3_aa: CASSYGGLEKLFF
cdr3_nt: TGTGCCAGCAGTTATGGGGGCCTGGAAAAACTGTTTTTT

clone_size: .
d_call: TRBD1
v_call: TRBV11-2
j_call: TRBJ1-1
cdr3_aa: CASSPRTGERAFF
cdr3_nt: TGTGCCAGCAGCCCCCGGACAGGGGAACGGGCTTTCTTT

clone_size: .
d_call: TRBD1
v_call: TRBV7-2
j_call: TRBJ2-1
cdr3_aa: CASSFGQGSYNEQFF
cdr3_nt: TGTGCCAGCAGCTTCGGACAGGGCTCCTACAATGAGCAGTTCTTC

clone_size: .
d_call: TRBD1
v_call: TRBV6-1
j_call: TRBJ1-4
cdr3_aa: CASSEGGQGNEKLFF
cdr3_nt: TGTGCCAGCAGTGAAGGGGGACAGGGTAATGAAAAACTGTTTTTT

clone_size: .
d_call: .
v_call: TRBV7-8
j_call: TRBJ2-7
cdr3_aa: CASSLEAEQYF
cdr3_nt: TGTGCCAGCAGCTTAGAAGCCGAGCAGTACTTC

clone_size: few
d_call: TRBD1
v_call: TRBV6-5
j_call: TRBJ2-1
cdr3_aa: CASSRTGEYNEQFF
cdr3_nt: TGTGCCAGCAGTCGGACAGGAGAGTACAATGAGCAGTTCTTC

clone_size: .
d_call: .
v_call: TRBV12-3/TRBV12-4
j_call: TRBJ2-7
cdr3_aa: CASSLGLDYEQYF
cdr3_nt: TGTGCCAGCAGTTTAGGGCTAGACTACGAGCAGTACTTC

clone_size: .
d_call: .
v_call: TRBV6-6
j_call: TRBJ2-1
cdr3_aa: CASSYSPGIDNEQFF
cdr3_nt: TGTGCCAGCAGTTACTCGCCCGGCATCGACAATGAGCAGTTCTTC

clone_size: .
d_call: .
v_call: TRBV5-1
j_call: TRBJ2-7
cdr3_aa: CASSLEDGRINEQYF
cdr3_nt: TGCGCCAGCAGCTTGGAAGACGGCAGGATCAACGAGCAGTACTTC

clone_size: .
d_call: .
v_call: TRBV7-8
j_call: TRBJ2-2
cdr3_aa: CASSFVGLATGELFF
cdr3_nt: TGTGCCAGCAGCTTCGTTGGACTGGCCACCGGGGAGCTGTTTTTT

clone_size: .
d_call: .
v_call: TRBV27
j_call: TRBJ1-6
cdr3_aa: CASRPSYYNSPLHF
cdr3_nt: TGTGCCAGCAGGCCATCCTATTATAATTCACCCCTCCACTTT

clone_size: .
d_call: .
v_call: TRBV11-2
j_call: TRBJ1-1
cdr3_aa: CASSLPGPRKTEAFF
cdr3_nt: TGTGCCAGCAGCTTACCGGGTCCGAGGAAGACTGAAGCTTTCTTT

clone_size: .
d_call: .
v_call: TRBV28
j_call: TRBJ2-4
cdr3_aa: CARVSGESKNIQYF
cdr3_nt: TGTGCCAGAGTATCCGGGGAATCCAAAAACATTCAGTACTTC

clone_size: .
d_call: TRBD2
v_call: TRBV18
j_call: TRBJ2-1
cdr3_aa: CASSPQTSGAYNEQFF
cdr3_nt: TGTGCCAGCTCCCCTCAGACTAGCGGGGCCTACAATGAGCAGTTCTTC

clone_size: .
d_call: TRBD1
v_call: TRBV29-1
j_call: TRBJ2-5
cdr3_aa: CSVGWDRLQETQYF
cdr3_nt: TGCAGCGTTGGCTGGGACAGGCTCCAAGAGACCCAGTACTTC

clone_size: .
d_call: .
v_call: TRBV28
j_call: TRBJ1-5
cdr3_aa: CASSLDRTQPQHF
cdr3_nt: TGTGCCAGCAGTTTAGACAGGACACAGCCCCAGCATTTT